This T cell receptor beta chain was recovered during a study of shared clonotypes between healthy human individuals. Overall study findings and caveats: Having only a few donors restricted how much genetic and exposure-history diversity was captured.

This clone was seen just once. The antigen is undetermined. The repertoire was sequenced with immunoSEQ multiplex PCR; TCRdb's copy has only in-frame clones and lacks some. The table includes about 750,000 clones, roughly 92% detected once. CD45RO-negative cells were positively selected for CCR7, leaving out terminally differentiated effector memory CD45RA+ cells. Per the germline V gene, CDR1 is MNHNS and CDR2 is SASEGT. The CDR3 spans 13 residues. V was shortened by 5 bases and J by 2 bases, with 10 bases between the two germline ends. The source of this sequence is a man aged 30-40 years in good health. J is TRBJ2-7 and V is TRBV6-1; TRBD1 or TRBD2 may be the D gene (6 bases each). The sequenced sample was naive CD8+ T cells sorted from blood. The CDR3 protein is CASSTRGAYEQYF. CDR3 in DNA: TGTGCCAGCAGTACTAGGGGGGCCTACGAGCAGTACTTC.